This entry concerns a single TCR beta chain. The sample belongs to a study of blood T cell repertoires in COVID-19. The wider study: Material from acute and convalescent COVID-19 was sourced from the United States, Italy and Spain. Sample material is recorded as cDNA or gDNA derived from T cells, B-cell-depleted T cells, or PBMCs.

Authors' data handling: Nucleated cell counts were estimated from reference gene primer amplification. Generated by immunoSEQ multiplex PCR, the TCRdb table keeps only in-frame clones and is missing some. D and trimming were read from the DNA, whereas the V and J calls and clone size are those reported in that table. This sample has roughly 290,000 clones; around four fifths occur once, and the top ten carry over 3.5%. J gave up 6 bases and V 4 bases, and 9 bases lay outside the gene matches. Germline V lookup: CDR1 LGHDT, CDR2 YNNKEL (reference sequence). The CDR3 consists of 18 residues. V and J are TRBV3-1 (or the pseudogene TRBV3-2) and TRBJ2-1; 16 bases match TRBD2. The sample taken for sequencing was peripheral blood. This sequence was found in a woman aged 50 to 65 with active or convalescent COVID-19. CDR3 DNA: TGTGCCAGCAGCCCGGGGACTAGCGGGGGGGGTTCTTTCAATGAGCAGTTCTTC. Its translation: CASSPGTSGGGSFNEQFF.